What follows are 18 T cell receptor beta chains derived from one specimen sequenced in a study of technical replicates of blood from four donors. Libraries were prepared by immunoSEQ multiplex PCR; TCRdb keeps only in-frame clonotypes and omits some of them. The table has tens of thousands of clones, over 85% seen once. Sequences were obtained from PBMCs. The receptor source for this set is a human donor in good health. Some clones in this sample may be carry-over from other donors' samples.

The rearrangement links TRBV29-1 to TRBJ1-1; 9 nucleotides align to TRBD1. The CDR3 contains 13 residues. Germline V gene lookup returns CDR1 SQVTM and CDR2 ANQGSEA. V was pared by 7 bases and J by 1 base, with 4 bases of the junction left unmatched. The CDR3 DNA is TGCAGCGCCGACAGGGGGTGGAACACTGAAGCTTTCTTT. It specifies CSADRGWNTEAFF.

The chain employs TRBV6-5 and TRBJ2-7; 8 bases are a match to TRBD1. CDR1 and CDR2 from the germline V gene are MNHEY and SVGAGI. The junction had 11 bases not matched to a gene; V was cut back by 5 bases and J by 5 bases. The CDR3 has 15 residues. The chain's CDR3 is CASSVPRGRTHEQYF. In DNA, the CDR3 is TGTGCCAGCAGTGTCCCCAGGGGGCGAACCCACGAGCAGTACTTC.

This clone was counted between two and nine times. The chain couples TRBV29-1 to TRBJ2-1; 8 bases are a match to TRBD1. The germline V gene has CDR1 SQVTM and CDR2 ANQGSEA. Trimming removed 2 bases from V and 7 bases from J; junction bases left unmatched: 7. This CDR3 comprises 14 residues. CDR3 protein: CSVEFRDRRNEQFF. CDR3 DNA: TGCAGCGTTGAATTCCGGGACAGGAGAAATGAGCAGTTCTTC.

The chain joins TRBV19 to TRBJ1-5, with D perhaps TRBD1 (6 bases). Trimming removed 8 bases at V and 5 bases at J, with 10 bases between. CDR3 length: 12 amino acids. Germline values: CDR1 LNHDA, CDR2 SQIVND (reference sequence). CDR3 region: CASGGRYQPQHF. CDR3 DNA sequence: TGTGCCAGTGGGGGCCGCTATCAGCCCCAGCATTTT. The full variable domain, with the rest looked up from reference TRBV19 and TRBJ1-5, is DGGITQSPKYLFRKEGQNVTLSCEQNLNHDAMYWYRQDPGQGLRLIYYSQIVNDFQKGDIAEGYSVSREKKESFPLTVTSAQKNPTAFYLCASGGRYQPQHFGDGTRLSIL.

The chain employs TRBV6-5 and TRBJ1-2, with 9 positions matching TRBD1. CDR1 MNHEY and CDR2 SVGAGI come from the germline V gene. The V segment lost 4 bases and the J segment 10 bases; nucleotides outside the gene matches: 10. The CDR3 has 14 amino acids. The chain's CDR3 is CASSSTGGTGYYTF. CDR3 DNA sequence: TGTGCCAGCAGTTCCACCGGTGGGACAGGGTACTACACCTTC.

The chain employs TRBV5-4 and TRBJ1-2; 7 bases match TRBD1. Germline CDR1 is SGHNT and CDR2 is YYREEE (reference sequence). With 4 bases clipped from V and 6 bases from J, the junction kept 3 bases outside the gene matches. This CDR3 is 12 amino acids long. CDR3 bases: TGTGCCAGCAGCATAGGACAGGATGGCTACACCTTC. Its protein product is CASSIGQDGYTF.

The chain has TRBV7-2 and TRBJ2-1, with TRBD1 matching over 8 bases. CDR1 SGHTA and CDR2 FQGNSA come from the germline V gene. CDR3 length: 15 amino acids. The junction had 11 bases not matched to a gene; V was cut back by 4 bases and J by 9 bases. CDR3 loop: CASSSLPGQGGEQFF. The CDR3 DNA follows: TGTGCCAGCAGCTCCCTACCAGGACAGGGCGGTGAGCAGTTCTTC.

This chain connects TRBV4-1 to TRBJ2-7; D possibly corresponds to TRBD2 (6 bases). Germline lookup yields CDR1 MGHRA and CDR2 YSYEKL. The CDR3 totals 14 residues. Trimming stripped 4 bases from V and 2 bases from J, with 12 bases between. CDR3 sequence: CASSPTGGPYEQYF. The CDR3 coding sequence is TGCGCCAGCAGCCCAACCGGGGGTCCCTACGAGCAGTACTTC.

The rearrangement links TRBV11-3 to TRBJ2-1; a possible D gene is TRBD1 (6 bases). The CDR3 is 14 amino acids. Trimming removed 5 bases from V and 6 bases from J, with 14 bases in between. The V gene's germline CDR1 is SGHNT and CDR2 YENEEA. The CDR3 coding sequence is TGTGCCAGCAGCCCCTTGAGGGGGAGCAATGAGCAGTTCTTC. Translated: CASSPLRGSNEQFF.

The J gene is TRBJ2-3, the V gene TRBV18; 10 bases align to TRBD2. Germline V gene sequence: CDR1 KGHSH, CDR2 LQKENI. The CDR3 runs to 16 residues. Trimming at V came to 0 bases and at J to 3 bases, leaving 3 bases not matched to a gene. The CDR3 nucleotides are TGTGCCAGCTCACCACCGGGACTAGCGTCGACAGATACGCAGTATTTT. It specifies CASSPPGLASTDTQYF.

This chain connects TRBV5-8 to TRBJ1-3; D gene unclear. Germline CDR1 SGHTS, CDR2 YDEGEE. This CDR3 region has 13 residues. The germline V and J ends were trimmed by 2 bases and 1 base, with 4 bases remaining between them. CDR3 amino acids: CASSFLSGNTIYF. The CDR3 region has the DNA TGTGCCAGCAGCTTCCTTTCTGGAAACACCATATATTTT.

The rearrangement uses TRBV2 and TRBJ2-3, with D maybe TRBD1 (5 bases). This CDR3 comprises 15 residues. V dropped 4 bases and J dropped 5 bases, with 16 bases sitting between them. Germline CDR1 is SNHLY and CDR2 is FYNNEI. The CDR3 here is CASSAKSRAGDTQYF. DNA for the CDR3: TGTGCCAGCAGTGCGAAGTCCAGGGCAGGAGATACGCAGTATTTT.

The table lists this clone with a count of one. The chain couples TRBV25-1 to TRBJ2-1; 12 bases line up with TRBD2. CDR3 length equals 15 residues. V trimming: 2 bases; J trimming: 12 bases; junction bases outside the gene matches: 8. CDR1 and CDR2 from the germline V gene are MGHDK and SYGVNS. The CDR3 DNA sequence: TGTGCCAGCAGTGAACGGCTAGCGGGAGGGATAGCGCAGTTCTTC. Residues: CASSERLAGGIAQFF.

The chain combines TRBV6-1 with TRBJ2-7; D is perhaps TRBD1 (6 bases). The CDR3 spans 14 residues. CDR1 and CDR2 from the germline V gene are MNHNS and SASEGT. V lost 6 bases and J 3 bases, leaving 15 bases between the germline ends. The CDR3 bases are TGTGCCAGCAGCCCAAGGGGGACCTACTACGAGCAGTACTTC. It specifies CASSPRGTYYEQYF.

In DNA form, the CDR3 reads TGTGCCAGCAGCGTAGTGGCCAGCGGCCAAGAGACCCAGTACTTC. It encodes CASSVVASGQETQYF. V gene TRBV9 combines with J gene TRBJ2-5; D might be TRBD2 (5 bases). V was pared by 0 bases and J by 1 base, with 10 bases between. Per germline, CDR1 SGDLS and CDR2 YYNGEE. This CDR3 region has 15 residues.

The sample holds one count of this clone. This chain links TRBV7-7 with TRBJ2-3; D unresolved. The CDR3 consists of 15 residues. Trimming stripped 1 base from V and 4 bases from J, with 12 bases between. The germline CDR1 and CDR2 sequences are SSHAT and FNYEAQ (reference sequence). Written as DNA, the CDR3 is TGTGCCAGCAGCTTAGGATCATCAGTCGCAGATACGCAGTATTTT. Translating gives CASSLGSSVADTQYF.

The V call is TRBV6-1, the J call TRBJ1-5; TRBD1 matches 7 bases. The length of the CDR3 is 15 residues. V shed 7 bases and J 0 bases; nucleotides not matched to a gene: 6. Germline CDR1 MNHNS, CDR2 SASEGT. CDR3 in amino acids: CASKTGQTSNQPQHF. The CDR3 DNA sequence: TGTGCCAGCAAGACAGGGCAGACTAGCAATCAGCCCCAGCATTTT.

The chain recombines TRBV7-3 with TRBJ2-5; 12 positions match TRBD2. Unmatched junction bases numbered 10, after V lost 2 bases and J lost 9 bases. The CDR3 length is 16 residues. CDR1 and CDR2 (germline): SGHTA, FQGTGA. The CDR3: CASSLDGTSGSEAQYF. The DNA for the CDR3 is TGTGCCAGCAGCTTAGATGGGACTAGCGGGTCGGAGGCCCAGTACTTC.